The sequence of this T cell receptor beta chain was determined in a study of control samples from healthy donors and cancer patients. The CDR3 totals 15 residues. With 7 bases removed from V and 0 bases from J, the gap between germline ends came to 16 bases. The germline V gene encodes CDR1 SQVTM and CDR2 ANQGSEA. Here immunoSEQ multiplex PCR was the method, and the copy in TCRdb shows in-frame clones only, minus some. The sample lists 90,000 to 110,000 clones, around 82% seen once, with less than 15% in the top ten. This chain links TRBV29-1 with TRBJ2-1; a possible D gene is TRBD1 (6 bases). The sample comprised blood. The receptor was derived from a woman between 45 and 65 years old in good health. DNA for the CDR3: TGCAGCGCCGAGTTGGGACAACCCTCCTACAATGAGCAGTTCTTC. Amino acid sequence: CSAELGQPSYNEQFF.